The 26 T cell receptor beta chains below were found in one sample sequenced in a study of T-cell memory formation after mild COVID-19. TCRdb ran MiXCR on the 5' RACE reads and lists one entry per CDR3 protein. The table lists 550,000 to 700,000 distinct CDR3 sequences, roughly 18% of them singletons. The specimen was PBMCs or a T cell subset sorted from them (not recorded which). The receptors were gathered from an adult woman who had mild COVID-19 (a few samples of this study predate the infection). Cell type and time point are not known.

In its sample, this clonotype was seen a few times. This chain uses TRBV29-1 with TRBJ2-2; 9 bases are a match to TRBD1. The CDR3 contains 14 residues. V trimming: 7 bases; J trimming: 0 bases; junction bases outside the gene matches: 3. Per the germline V gene, CDR1 is SQVTM and CDR2 is ANQGSEA. The CDR3 protein is CSATGGPNTGELFF. CDR3 DNA sequence: TGCAGCGCAACAGGGGGCCCGAACACCGGGGAGCTGTTTTTT.

The chain has TRBV7-6 and TRBJ1-2, with D maybe TRBD1 (6 bases). In germline, CDR1 is SGHVS, CDR2 FNYEAQ. V was cut by 3 bases and J by 7 bases, with 9 bases left in between. The CDR3 consists of 12 residues. CDR3 coding DNA: TGTGCCAGCAGCTTGCAGGGGCTTGGCTACACCTTC. Encoded protein: CASSLQGLGYTF.

This clonotype was picked up a small number of times. This chain uses TRBV6-5 with TRBJ1-6, with D unresolved. In germline, CDR1 is MNHEY, CDR2 SVGAGI. The CDR3 has 13 amino acids. V dropped 0 bases and J dropped 9 bases, with 6 bases sitting between them. This chain's CDR3 is CASSYSSASPLHF. The CDR3 DNA reads as TGTGCCAGCAGTTACTCATCAGCTTCACCCCTCCACTTT.

The sample holds many counts of this clonotype. The chain recombines TRBV7-8 with TRBJ2-2; no firm D call. Germline values: CDR1 SGHVS, CDR2 FQNEAQ. V lost 5 bases and J 2 bases, leaving 15 bases between the germline ends. The CDR3 is 16 amino acids. DNA of the CDR3: TGTGCCAGCAGCGTTAGGAATAGCATAAACACCGGGGAGCTGTTTTTT. The encoded protein is CASSVRNSINTGELFF.

This clonotype has more than one count but fewer than ten. Written as DNA, the CDR3 is TGTGCCTGGACGGGGTTTAGCAATCAGCCCCAGCATTTT. Translated: CAWTGFSNQPQHF. This chain joins TRBV30 and TRBJ1-5; D uncertain. From germline, CDR1 is GTSNPN and CDR2 SVGIG (reference sequence). Trimming shortened V by 4 bases and J by 0 bases, and 7 bases separated the two germline ends. The CDR3 totals 13 residues.

At least ten counts were recorded for this clonotype. The chain joins TRBV2 to TRBJ1-6, with a possible D match to TRBD1 (5 bases). V dropped 1 base and J dropped 7 bases, with 14 bases sitting between them. The length of the CDR3 is 16 residues. CDR1 SNHLY and CDR2 FYNNEI come from the germline V gene. The CDR3 loop is CASSEGWGRTNSPLHF. CDR3 bases: TGTGCCAGCAGTGAAGGGTGGGGCAGAACAAATTCACCCCTCCACTTT.

This clonotype was observed a handful of times. The rearrangement joins TRBV30 to TRBJ1-1, with D hard to call. Germline V CDR1 and CDR2: GTSNPN, SVGIG (reference sequence). This CDR3 comprises 11 residues. The germline V and J ends were trimmed by 2 bases and 4 bases, with 5 bases remaining between them. The DNA for the CDR3 is TGTGCCTGGAGTCGGGGCACTGAAGCTTTCTTT. Translating it yields CAWSRGTEAFF.

This chain connects TRBV12-3 or TRBV12-4 to TRBJ2-1; D not resolved. The CDR3 has 16 residues. Trimming took 3 bases from V and 1 from J, leaving 13 bases between them. The CDR3 protein is CASSFYAASSYNEQFF. In nucleotides, the CDR3 is TGTGCCAGCAGTTTCTATGCCGCCTCATCCTACAATGAGCAGTTCTTC.

The chain employs TRBV6-2 or TRBV6-3 and TRBJ1-2; D not resolved. Germline-derived CDR1 and CDR2 are MNHEY and SVGEGT. The CDR3 consists of 11 residues. V was cut by 0 bases and J by 7 bases, with 3 bases left in between. CDR3 protein: CASSYSLGYTF. For the CDR3, the DNA is TGTGCCAGCAGTTACTCGCTTGGCTACACCTTC.

This clonotype has only a few counts. The rearrangement joins TRBV3-1 to TRBJ1-2; TRBD1 matches 8 bases. The V segment lost 0 bases and the J segment 3 bases; nucleotides outside the gene matches: 3. Germline V gene data show CDR1 as LGHDT and CDR2 as YNNKEL (reference sequence). The CDR3 contains 15 residues. CDR3 nucleotides: TGTGCCAGCAGCCAAGAAGCAGGGGGCGACTATGGCTACACCTTC. Its protein product is CASSQEAGGDYGYTF.

This clonotype was counted between two and nine times. The chain employs TRBV24-1 and TRBJ2-5, with 12 bases lining up with TRBD2. CDR1 and CDR2 from the germline V gene are KGHDR and SFDVKD. The CDR3 is 17 amino acids. The V gene end was trimmed by 3 bases and the J gene end by 3 bases; junction bases not matched to a gene: 7. The CDR3 coding sequence is TGTGCCACCAGTGATCCTAGACTAGCGGGGGTTGAAGAGACCCAGTACTTC. Translated, it gives CATSDPRLAGVEETQYF.

CDR3 protein: CASSDFQGNAEAFF. CDR3 in DNA: TGTGCCAGCAGTGACTTCCAGGGTAACGCTGAAGCTTTCTTT. The chain recombines TRBV6-2 or TRBV6-3 with TRBJ1-1; D is perhaps TRBD1 (5 bases). Germline-derived CDR1 and CDR2 are MNHEY and SVGEGT. The CDR3 extends over 14 amino acids. The germline V and J ends were trimmed by 5 bases and 6 bases, with 16 bases remaining between them.

This rearrangement joins TRBV27 to TRBJ2-3; the D gene could be TRBD1 or TRBD2 (6 bases each). CDR3 length: 13 residues. The V end was cut by 5 bases, the J end by 4 bases, with 10 bases between. Germline loops: CDR1 MNHEY, CDR2 SMNVEV (reference sequence). CDR3 nucleotide sequence: TGTGCCAGCAGTCAGGGGAGGTCAGATACGCAGTATTTT. Translation: CASSQGRSDTQYF.

The chain links TRBV29-1 to TRBJ2-7; D not resolved. Germline V gene sequence: CDR1 SQVTM, CDR2 ANQGSEA. This CDR3 contains 12 residues. Trimming cost V 6 bases and J 2 bases, with 11 bases left between them. This CDR3 reads CSVAPGTYEQYF. The DNA of the CDR3 is TGCAGCGTGGCGCCAGGAACCTACGAGCAGTACTTC.

The genes are TRBV5-1 and TRBJ1-6; TRBD1 aligns across 7 bases. CDR3 length equals 15 residues. The germline V gene encodes CDR1 SGHRS and CDR2 YFSETQ. Trimming cost V 2 bases and J 7 bases; bases outside gene matches: 6. CDR3 sequence (DNA): TGCGCCAGCAGCTTTATTGAGGGGGCGAATTCACCCCTCCACTTT. Its protein is CASSFIEGANSPLHF.

Concerning this clonotype: Germline and junction disagree at one end, which may indicate a read error. The chain couples TRBV7-7 to TRBJ2-5; 15 nucleotides align to TRBD2. CDR3 length: 17 residues. CDR1 is SSHAT, CDR2 FNYEAQ, per germline (reference sequence). CDR3 in amino acids: CASSFGLAGGPGETQYF. The DNA of the CDR3 is TGTGCTAGCAGCTTCGGACTAGCGGGAGGGCCAGGGGAGACCCAGTACTTC.

The chain couples TRBV9 to TRBJ2-3; 9 bases are shared with TRBD2. Per germline, CDR1 SGDLS and CDR2 YYNGEE. The CDR3 runs to 17 residues. The trim removed 2 bases at V and 0 bases at J, leaving 7 bases unmatched. The CDR3 sequence: CASSVGGGAQSTDTQYF. Here the CDR3 DNA reads TGTGCCAGCAGCGTGGGCGGGGGGGCGCAGAGCACAGATACGCAGTATTTT.

The rearrangement joins TRBV6-5 to TRBJ1-4; D call uncertain. Germline CDR1 reads MNHEY; CDR2 reads SVGAGI. The CDR3 covers 13 residues. The ends were cut back, 10 bases at V and 0 bases at J, with 9 bases in the middle. The CDR3 loop is CAIRDSTNEKLFF. Here the CDR3 DNA reads TGTGCCATCAGAGACTCAACTAATGAAAAACTGTTTTTT.

A few counts support this clonotype. This chain links TRBV24-1 with TRBJ2-2; D remains unclear. V was clipped by 6 bases and J by 3 bases, with 7 bases between them. Germline assignment: CDR1 KGHDR and CDR2 SFDVKD. This CDR3 is 13 amino acids long. The CDR3 region has the DNA TGTGCCACCAGTTTGTTAGACACCGGGGAGCTGTTTTTT. Its protein is CATSLLDTGELFF.

This clonotype was detected a few times. The V call is TRBV6-2 or TRBV6-3, the J call TRBJ2-3, with TRBD2 matching 9 bases. Germline V gene lookup returns CDR1 MNHEY and CDR2 SVGEGT. V shed 6 bases, J shed 5 bases, and the junction held 9 bases outside the gene matches. This CDR3 is built from 15 residues. CDR3 bases: TGTGCCAGCAGAAGACTAGCGGATATTGGAGATACGCAGTATTTT. Translation: CASRRLADIGDTQYF.

This clonotype occurred a few times. The chain employs TRBV19 and TRBJ2-7, with 10 nucleotides matching TRBD2. V dropped 2 bases and J dropped 4; count of bases not matched to a gene: 2. This CDR3 is built from 14 residues. Germline CDR1 is LNHDA and CDR2 is SQIVND (reference sequence). CDR3 coding DNA: TGTGCCAGTAGTATAACTAGCGGGGAATACGAGCAGTACTTC. Amino acids: CASSITSGEYEQYF.

As concerns this clonotype: This clone may be a read error of a much larger clone one base away. The genes are TRBV7-2 and TRBJ2-1; possible D gene TRBD2, 6 bases. V was trimmed by 3 bases and J by 2 bases, leaving 17 bases between them. The CDR3 has 17 amino acids. Germline CDR1 is SGHTA and CDR2 is FQGNSA. The CDR3 coding sequence is TGTGCCAGCAGCTTCGGAGGGACGTGGGGCCCCTACAATGAGCAGTTCTTC. Residues: CASSFGGTWGPYNEQFF.

The chain links TRBV6-5 to TRBJ2-7; D not certain. This CDR3 has 13 residues. Looked up from germline, CDR1 is MNHEY and CDR2 is SVGAGI. Trimming took off 5 bases at V and 7 bases at J, with 15 bases between the two ends. The CDR3 DNA follows: TGTGCCAGCAGTCCGGGTCCCCCGGTTGAGCAGTACTTC. It encodes CASSPGPPVEQYF.

This clonotype has just a few counts. This chain joins TRBV9 and TRBJ1-3, with a tentative D call TRBD1 (5 bases). This CDR3 has 15 residues. Germline V CDR1 and CDR2: SGDLS, YYNGEE. V was pared by 0 bases and J by 0 bases, with 7 bases between. The CDR3 sequence is CASSVDQGSGNTIYF. Here the CDR3 DNA reads TGTGCCAGCAGCGTAGATCAGGGCTCTGGAAACACCATATATTTT.

This chain connects TRBV6-5 to TRBJ2-1; no definite D call. V gave up 6 bases and J gave up 5 bases, with 5 bases separating them. Germline lookup yields CDR1 MNHEY and CDR2 SVGAGI. The CDR3 runs to 11 residues. The CDR3 loop is CASRTNNEQFF. The CDR3 coding sequence is TGTGCCAGCAGGACCAACAATGAGCAGTTCTTC.

In this sample, this clonotype turned up many times. The chain combines TRBV5-1 with TRBJ2-4; D possibly matches TRBD1 or TRBD2 (6 bases each). This CDR3 spans 15 amino acids. In germline, CDR1 is SGHRS, CDR2 YFSETQ. Deletions cut 4 bases from V and 0 bases from J, with 11 bases between. The CDR3 region is CASSLGGLAKNIQYF. The DNA for the CDR3 is TGCGCCAGCAGCCTAGGGGGGCTAGCCAAAAACATTCAGTACTTC.